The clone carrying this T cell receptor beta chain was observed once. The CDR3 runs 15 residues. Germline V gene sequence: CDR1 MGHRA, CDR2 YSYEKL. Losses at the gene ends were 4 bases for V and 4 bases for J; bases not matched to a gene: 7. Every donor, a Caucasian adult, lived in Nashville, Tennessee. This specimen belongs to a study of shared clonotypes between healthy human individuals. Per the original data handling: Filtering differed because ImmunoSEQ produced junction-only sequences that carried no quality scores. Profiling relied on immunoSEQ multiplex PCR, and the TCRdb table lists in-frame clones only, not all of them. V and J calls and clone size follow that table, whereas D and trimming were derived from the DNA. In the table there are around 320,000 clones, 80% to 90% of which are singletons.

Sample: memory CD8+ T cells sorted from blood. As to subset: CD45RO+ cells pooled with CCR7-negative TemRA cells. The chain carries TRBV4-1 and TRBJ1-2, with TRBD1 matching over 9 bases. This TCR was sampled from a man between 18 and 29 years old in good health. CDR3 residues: CASSPRDRDFYGYTF. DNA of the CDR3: TGCGCCAGCAGCCCCCGGGACAGGGATTTCTATGGCTACACCTTC.